This record covers a single T cell receptor beta chain. The antigen is not known. The sample belongs to a study of T cell responses to AZD1222 COVID-19 vaccine. General study findings and limits: Vaccine-associated CD4 TCRs spanned spike, dominant at 160-218 and 743-854. Donors were chiefly white British, with a greater number of females, and clonal diversity was perhaps underestimated.

TCRdb's copy holds only in-frame clones and misses some; the assay was immunoSEQ multiplex PCR. The data contain approximately 150,000 clones, 80% to 95% of them singletons. Germline V lookup: CDR1 MNHEY, CDR2 SVGAGI. Trimming removed 2 bases at V and 0 bases at J, with 10 bases between. CDR3 length: 16 residues. The sample here was peripheral blood, taken 28 days after the second AZD1222 dose. The receptor was isolated from an adult who received the AZD1222 COVID-19 vaccine. V and J are TRBV6-5 and TRBJ2-2, with D unresolved. In nucleotides, the CDR3 is TGTGCCAGCAGTTACGGGTTACGATCGAACACCGGGGAGCTGTTTTTT. This codes for CASSYGLRSNTGELFF.